The entry that follows covers one T cell receptor beta chain sequence. The antigen is undetermined. Germline lookup yields CDR1 MGHRA and CDR2 YSYEKL. The CDR3 extends over 14 amino acids. The ends were cut back, 1 base at V and 2 bases at J, with 6 bases in the middle. Indicated time point: baseline, week 1 (first vaccination visit). Treatment here: pre-vaccination baseline after standard-of-care therapy. The entry originates in a study of a mutant IDH1 vaccine in newly diagnosed glioma. As for the study in general: Treated patients showed a male proportion of roughly 60%, a female proportion of roughly 38%, and a mean age of around 40 years. Therapy received beforehand was radiotherapy, temozolomide, or both, with most patients given both.

TCRdb's table, derived via immunoSEQ multiplex PCR, lists solely in-frame clones and lacks some. In the table there are tens of thousands of clones, 60% to 85% of which are singletons. General study points: Pseudoprogression appears to have had no connection to changes in top peripheral T cell clonotypes.

The receptor's source is a man between 45 and 60 years old with glioma. Material: PBMCs, obtained from a glioma patient treated with radiotherapy, temozolomide or both. The rearrangement joins TRBV4-1 to TRBJ1-5; no clear D gene. The CDR3 nucleotides read TGCGCCAGCAGCCAAGGGGCGGGCAATCAGCCCCAGCATTTT. It specifies CASSQGAGNQPQHF.